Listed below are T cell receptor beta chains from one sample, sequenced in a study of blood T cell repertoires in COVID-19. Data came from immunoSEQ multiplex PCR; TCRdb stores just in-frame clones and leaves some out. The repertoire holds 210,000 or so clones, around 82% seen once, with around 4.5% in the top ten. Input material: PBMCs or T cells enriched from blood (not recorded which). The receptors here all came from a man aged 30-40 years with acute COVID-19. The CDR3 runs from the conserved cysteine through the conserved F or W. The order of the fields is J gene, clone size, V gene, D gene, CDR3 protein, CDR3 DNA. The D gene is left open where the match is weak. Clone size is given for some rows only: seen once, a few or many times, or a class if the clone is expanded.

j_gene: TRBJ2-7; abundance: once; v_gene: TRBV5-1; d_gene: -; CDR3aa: CASSLKPPSASAYEQYF; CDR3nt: TGCGCCAGCAGCTTGAAACCCCCATCTGCGAGCGCCTACGAGCAGTACTTC
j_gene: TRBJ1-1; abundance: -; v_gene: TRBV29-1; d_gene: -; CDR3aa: CSVDSLRIAEAFF; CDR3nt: TGCAGCGTTGATAGTTTGAGGATCGCTGAAGCTTTCTTT
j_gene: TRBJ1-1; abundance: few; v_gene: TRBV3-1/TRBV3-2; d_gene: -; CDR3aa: CASSQEGLTPAEAFF; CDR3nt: TGTGCCAGCAGCCAAGAGGGACTAACCCCCGCTGAAGCTTTCTTT
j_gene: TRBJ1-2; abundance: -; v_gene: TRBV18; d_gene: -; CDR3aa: CASSPLTLGGYGYTF; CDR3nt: TGTGCCAGCTCACCACTCACCCTGGGGGGTTATGGCTACACCTTC
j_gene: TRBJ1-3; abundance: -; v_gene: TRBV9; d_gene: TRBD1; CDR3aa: CASSTLQGADGNTIYF; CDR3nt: TGTGCCAGCAGCACCTTACAGGGGGCGGATGGAAACACCATATATTTT
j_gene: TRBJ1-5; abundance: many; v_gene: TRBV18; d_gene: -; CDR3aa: CASSPPIGQPQHF; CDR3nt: TGTGCCAGCTCACCGCCTATCGGGCAGCCCCAGCATTTT
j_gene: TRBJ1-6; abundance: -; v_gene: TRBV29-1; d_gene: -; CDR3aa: CSVLQGLNSPLHF; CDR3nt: TGCAGCGTTTTACAGGGCCTCAATTCACCCCTCCACTTT
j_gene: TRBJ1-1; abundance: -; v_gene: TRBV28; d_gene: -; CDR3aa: CASSSLPGAMEAFF; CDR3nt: TGTGCCAGCAGTTCCCTCCCAGGGGCTATGGAAGCTTTCTTT
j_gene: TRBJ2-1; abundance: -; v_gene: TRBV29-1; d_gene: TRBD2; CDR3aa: CSPGLADLSSYNEQFF; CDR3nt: TGCAGCCCCGGACTAGCGGATTTGAGCTCCTACAATGAGCAGTTCTTC
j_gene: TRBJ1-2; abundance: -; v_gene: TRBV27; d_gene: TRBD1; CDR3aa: CASSSPTGSSGYTF; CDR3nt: TGTGCCAGCAGTTCCCCGACAGGGTCGTCTGGCTACACCTTC
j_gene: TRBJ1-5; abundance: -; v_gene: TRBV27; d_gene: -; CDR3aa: CASSPIGGRNQPQHF; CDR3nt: TGTGCCAGCAGCCCTATCGGAGGTCGCAATCAGCCCCAGCATTTT
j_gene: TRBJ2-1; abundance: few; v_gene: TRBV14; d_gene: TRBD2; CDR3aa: CASSQGLATIYNEQFF; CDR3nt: TGTGCCAGCAGCCAGGGACTAGCGACAATATACAATGAGCAGTTCTTC
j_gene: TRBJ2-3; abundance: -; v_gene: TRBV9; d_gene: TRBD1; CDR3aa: CASSVDGTDTDTQYF; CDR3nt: TGTGCCAGCAGCGTAGACGGGACAGACACAGATACGCAGTATTTT
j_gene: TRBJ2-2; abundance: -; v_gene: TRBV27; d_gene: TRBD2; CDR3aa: CASSLSNLAGLTGELFF; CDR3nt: TGTGCCAGCAGTTTATCGAATTTAGCGGGGCTTACCGGGGAGCTGTTTTTT
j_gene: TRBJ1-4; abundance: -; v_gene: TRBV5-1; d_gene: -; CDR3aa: CASSLPKGGNEKLFF; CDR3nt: TGCGCCAGCAGCTTGCCCAAAGGGGGTAATGAAAAACTGTTTTTT
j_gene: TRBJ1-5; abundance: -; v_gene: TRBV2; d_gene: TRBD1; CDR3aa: CASHRGDRGQPQHF; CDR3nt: TGTGCCTCTCATAGAGGGGACAGGGGACAGCCCCAGCATTTT
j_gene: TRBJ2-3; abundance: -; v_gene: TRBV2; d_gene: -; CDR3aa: CASRVRQSSTDTQYF; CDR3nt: TGTGCCAGCAGAGTAAGACAGTCTAGCACAGATACGCAGTATTTT
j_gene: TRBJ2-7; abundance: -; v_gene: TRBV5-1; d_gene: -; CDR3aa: CASSGGAWEQYF; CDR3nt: TGCGCCAGCAGTGGAGGGGCGTGGGAGCAGTACTTC
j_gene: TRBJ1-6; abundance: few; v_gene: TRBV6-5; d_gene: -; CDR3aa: CASKGIDSLNSPLHF; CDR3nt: TGTGCCAGCAAGGGAATAGACAGTCTTAATTCACCCCTCCACTTT
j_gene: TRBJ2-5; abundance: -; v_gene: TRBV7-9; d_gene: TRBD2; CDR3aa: CASSWDRGLARSGRETQYF; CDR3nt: TGTGCCAGCAGCTGGGATAGGGGACTAGCGAGGAGTGGACGAGAGACCCAGTACTTC
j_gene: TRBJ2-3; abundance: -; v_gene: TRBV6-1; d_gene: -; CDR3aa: CASSEAGVKDTQYF; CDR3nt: TGTGCCAGCAGTGAAGCAGGGGTCAAAGATACGCAGTATTTT
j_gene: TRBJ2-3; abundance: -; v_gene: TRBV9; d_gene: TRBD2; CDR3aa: CASSVASGGPTDTQYF; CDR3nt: TGTGCCAGCAGCGTGGCTAGCGGGGGTCCCACAGATACGCAGTATTTT